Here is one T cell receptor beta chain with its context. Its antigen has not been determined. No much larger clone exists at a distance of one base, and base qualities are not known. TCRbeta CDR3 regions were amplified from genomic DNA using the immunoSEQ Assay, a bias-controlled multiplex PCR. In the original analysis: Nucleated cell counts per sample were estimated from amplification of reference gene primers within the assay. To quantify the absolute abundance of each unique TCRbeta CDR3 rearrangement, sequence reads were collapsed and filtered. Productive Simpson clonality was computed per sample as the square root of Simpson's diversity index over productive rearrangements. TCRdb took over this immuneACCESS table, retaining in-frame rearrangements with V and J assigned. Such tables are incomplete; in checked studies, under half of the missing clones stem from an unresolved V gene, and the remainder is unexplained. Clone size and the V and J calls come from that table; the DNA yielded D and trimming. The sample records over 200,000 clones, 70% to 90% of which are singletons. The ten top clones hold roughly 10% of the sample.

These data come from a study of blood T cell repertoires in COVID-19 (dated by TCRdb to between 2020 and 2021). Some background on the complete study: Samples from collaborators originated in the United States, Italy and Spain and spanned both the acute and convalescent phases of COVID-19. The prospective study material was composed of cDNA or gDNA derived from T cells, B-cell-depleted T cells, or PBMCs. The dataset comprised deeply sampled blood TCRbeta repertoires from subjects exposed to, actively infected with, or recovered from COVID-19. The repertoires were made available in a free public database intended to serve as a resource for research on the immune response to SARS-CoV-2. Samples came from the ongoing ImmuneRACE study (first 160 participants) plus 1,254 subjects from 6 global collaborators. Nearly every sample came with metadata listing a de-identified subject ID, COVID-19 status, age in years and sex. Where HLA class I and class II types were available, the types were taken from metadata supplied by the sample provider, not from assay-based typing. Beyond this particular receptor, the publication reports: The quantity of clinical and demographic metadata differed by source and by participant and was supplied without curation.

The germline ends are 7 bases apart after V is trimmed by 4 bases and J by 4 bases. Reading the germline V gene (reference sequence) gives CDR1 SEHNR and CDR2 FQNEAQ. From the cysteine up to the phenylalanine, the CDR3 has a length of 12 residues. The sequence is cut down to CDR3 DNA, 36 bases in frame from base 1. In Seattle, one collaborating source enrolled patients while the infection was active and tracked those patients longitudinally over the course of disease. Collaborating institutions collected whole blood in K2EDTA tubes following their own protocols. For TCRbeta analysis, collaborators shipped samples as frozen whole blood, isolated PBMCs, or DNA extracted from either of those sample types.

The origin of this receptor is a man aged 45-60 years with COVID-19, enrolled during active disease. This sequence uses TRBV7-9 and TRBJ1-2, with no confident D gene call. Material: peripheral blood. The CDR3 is CASSYNSYGYTF. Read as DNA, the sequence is TGTGCCAGCAGCTATAACAGCTATGGCTACACCTTC.